Reported below is one TCR beta chain. These data come from a study of T-cell memory formation after mild COVID-19. V lost 0 bases to trimming and J lost 6 bases, with 13 bases between them. Germline V gene lookup returns CDR1 SGHRS and CDR2 YFSETQ. This CDR3 has 15 amino acids. With constant-segment primers, 5'RACE yielded cDNA libraries of TCR alpha and TCR beta that carried sample barcodes and UMIs. TCRdb analysed the 5' RACE reads with MiXCR anew, one entry per CDR3 protein. The sample carries some 440,000 distinct CDR3 sequences, around 27% recorded once. This rearrangement joins TRBV5-1 to TRBJ2-1; D may be TRBD2 (5 bases). The clonotype originates from an adult woman who had mild COVID-19 (a few samples of this study predate the infection). Cell type and time point are not known. Sequences were obtained from PBMCs or a T cell subset sorted from them (not recorded which). The CDR3 bases are TGCGCCAGCAGCTTGGAGGGTGGGAGCTTCAATGAGCAGTTCTTC. Its translation: CASSLEGGSFNEQFF.